The TCR beta chain described here comes from a study of T cell changes during pregnancy in multiple sclerosis. Here immunoSEQ multiplex PCR was the method, and the copy in TCRdb shows in-frame clones only, minus some. In the table there are some 90,000 clones, about 92% of which are singletons. The source of this sequence is a female donor with multiple sclerosis, enrolled in a pregnancy study. The input for sequencing was peripheral blood, taken in the first trimester of pregnancy.

The CDR3 is CASSILAGGGNEQFF. CDR3 DNA sequence: TGTGCCAGTAGTATCCTAGCGGGGGGGGGTAATGAGCAGTTCTTC. The genes are TRBV19 and TRBJ2-1; 12 bases match TRBD2. The CDR3 runs 15 residues. Germline CDR1 is LNHDA and CDR2 is SQIVND (reference sequence). The junction had 4 bases not matched to a gene; V was cut back by 3 bases and J by 7 bases.